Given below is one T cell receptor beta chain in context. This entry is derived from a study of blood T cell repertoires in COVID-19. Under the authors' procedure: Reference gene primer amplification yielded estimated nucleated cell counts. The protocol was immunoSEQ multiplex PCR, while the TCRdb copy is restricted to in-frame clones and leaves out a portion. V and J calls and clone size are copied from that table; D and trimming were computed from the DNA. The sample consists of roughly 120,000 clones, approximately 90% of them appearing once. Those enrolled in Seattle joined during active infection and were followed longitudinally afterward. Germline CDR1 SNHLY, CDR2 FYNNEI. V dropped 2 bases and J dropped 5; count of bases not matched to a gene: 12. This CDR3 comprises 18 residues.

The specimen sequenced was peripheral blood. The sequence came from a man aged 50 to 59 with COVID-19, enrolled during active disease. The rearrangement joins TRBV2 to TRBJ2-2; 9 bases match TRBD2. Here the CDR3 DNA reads TGTGCCAGCAGTGAACGATTAGCGGGAGTTTTTGGGACCGGGGAGCTGTTTTTT. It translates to CASSERLAGVFGTGELFF. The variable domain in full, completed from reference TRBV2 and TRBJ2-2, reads EPEVTQTPSHQVTQMGQEVILRCVPISNHLYFYWYRQILGQKVEFLVSFYNNEISEKSEIFDDQFSVERPDGSNFTLKIRSTKLEDSAMYFCASSERLAGVFGTGELFFGEGSRLTVL.